The clone carrying this T cell receptor (beta chain) was seen only a few times. The germline V gene encodes CDR1 LGHDT and CDR2 YNNKEL (reference sequence). The CDR3 is 15 residues long. V dropped 3 bases and J dropped 3 bases, with 14 bases sitting between them. This sample is part of a study of blood T cells in healthy people across ages. Each individual donor underwent a draw of roughly 10 milliliters of peripheral blood. Total RNA was extracted at no less than 5 micrograms per sample. Then a second PCR, running about 6 to 11 cycles, was carried out with a sample-barcoded 5' primer and a J-beta primer mix. Every cDNA was tagged by a template-switch adaptor with 12 random nucleotides. Every individual sample yielded 2.5 million or more paired-end reads (each containing CDR3). TCRdb itself ran the 5' RACE reads through MiXCR, one entry per CDR3 protein. The sample holds 1.5 million to 2 million distinct CDR3 sequences, roughly 50% seen once.

The chain is built from TRBV3-1 and TRBJ2-5; D might be TRBD1 or TRBD2, each matching 5 bases. Sequencing was performed on blood. The source is a woman between 40 and 50 years old in good health. CDR3 nucleotide sequence: TGTGCCAGCAGCCACTACGGGGCAGTGGAAGAGACCCAGTACTTC. Translating it yields CASSHYGAVEETQYF.